The T cell receptor beta chain under discussion was sequenced for a study of shared clonotypes between healthy human individuals. Study-wide context: The donor group consisted of two women and a few men, aged 18 to 49. Per-donor plates numbered three CD4 naive, three CD4 memory, two CD8 naive and one CD8 memory.

Study-level results: Several donors had 5% to 6% of their naive CD4 clonotypes in common. Clonotype sharing among donors was thought likely to change with sequencing depth.

Worth noting for this clone: The antigen remains undetermined.

The assay was immunoSEQ multiplex PCR, and TCRdb's table has in-frame clones only and misses some. There are roughly 850,000 clones in the sample; around 96% occur only once, and around 0.21% lies in the top ten. Germline CDR1 reads SGDLS; CDR2 reads YYNGEE. This CDR3 region has 16 residues. The trim removed 4 bases at V and 4 bases at J, leaving 14 bases unmatched. CD8 cells regarded as naive lacked CD45RO, were positively chosen for CCR7, and omitted terminally differentiated effector memory CD45RA+ cells. This TCR derives from a man aged 25 to 45 in good health. The material sequenced was naive CD8+ T cells sorted from blood. The chain carries TRBV9 and TRBJ2-7, with 7 bases fitting TRBD1. The CDR3 region is CASSSAPKGQTYEQYF. Here the CDR3 DNA reads TGTGCCAGCAGCTCGGCCCCAAAGGGACAGACGTACGAGCAGTACTTC.